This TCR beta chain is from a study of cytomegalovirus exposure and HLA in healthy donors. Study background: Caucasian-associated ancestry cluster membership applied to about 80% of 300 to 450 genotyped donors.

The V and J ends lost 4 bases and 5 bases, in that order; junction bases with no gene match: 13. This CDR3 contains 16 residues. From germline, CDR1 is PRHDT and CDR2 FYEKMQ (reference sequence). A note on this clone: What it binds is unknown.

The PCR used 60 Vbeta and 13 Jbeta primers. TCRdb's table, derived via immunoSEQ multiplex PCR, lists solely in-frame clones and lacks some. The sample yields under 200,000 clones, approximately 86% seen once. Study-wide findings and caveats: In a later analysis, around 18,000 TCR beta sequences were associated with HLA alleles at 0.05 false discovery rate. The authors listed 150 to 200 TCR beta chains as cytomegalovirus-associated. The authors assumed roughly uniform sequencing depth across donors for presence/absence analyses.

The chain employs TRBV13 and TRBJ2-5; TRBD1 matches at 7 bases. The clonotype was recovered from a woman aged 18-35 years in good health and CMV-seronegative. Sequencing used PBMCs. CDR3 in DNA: TGTGCCAGCAGCTACCGACAGGGTAGAATTGGGGAGACCCAGTACTTC. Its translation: CASSYRQGRIGETQYF.